This TCR beta chain was found in a study of graft-versus-host responses after intestinal transplantation. Study information: Recipients were given multivisceral, liver-intestinal, or isolated intestinal transplants. Among the recipients, all got anti-thymocyte globulin induction and then tacrolimus and steroids for approximately 3 years. Whole-study results and caveats: GvH clones turned up in recipient marrow; some had shown up first in ileum or blood. Elevated graft-versus-host to host-versus-graft clonal ratios in allografts were recorded for patients with graft-donor T cell macrochimerism.

Worth noting for this clone: What it binds is unknown.

Produced via immunoSEQ multiplex PCR; TCRdb's table is partial and in-frame only. This sample carries around 99,000 clones, 85% to 95% of them seen once, and the ten largest clones take roughly 2%. Germline lookup yields CDR1 MNHEY and CDR2 SMNVEV (reference sequence). Deletions cut 5 bases from V and 3 bases from J, with 19 bases between. The CDR3 has 16 residues. The sequence derives from a human donor who received an intestinal transplant. The sample was unstimulated CD8+ T cells sorted from spleen or lymph node cells, taken before intestinal transplant. V and J are TRBV27 and TRBJ1-1; D may be TRBD1 (6 bases). The CDR3 DNA sequence: TGTGCCAGCAGTAACAAAACAGGGTACCGTTACACTGAAGCTTTCTTT. Its translation: CASSNKTGYRYTEAFF.